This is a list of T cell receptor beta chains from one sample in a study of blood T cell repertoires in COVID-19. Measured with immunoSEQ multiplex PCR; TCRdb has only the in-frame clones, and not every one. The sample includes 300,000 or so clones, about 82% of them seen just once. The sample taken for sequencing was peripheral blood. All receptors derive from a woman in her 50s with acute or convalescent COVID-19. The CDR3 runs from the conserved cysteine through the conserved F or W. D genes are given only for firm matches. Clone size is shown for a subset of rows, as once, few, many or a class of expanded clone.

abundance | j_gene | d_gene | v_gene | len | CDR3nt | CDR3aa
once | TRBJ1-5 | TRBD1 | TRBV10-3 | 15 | TGTGCCACCCGACAGGGCCCTAATAGCAATCAGCCCCAGCATTTT | CATRQGPNSNQPQHF
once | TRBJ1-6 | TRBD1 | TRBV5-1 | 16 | TGCGCCAGCAGCTTGATTCCACCCACAGGGGATTCACCCCTCCACTTT | CASSLIPPTGDSPLHF
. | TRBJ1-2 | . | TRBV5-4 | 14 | TGTGCCAGCAGCTTGGGGGCGGGGAACTATGGCTACACCTTC | CASSLGAGNYGYTF
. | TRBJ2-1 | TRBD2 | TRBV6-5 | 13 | TGTGCCAGCACGGGAGGCACCTACAATGAGCAGTTCTTC | CASTGGTYNEQFF
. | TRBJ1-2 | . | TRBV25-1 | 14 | TGTGCCAGCAGTGAGGCGACTTCTAACTATGGCTACACCTTC | CASSEATSNYGYTF
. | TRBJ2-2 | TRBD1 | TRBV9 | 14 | TGTGCCAGCAGCAGTACAGGGGGCTCCGGGGAGCTGTTTTTT | CASSSTGGSGELFF
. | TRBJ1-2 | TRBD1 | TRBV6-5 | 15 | TGTGCCAGCACGGACAGGGGGCGCATCGTGACTGGCTACACCTTC | CASTDRGRIVTGYTF
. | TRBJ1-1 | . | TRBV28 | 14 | TGTGCCAGCAGTTTATATGACAGGCCCACTGAAGCTTTCTTT | CASSLYDRPTEAFF
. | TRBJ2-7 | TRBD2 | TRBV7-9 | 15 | TGTGCCAGCAGCCCCGCCGGGGGGGGCGAGAGCGAGCAGTACTTC | CASSPAGGGESEQYF
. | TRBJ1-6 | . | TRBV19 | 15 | TGTGCCAGTAGCCCGGGGGAGAGTTGGGATTCACCCCTCCACTTT | CASSPGESWDSPLHF